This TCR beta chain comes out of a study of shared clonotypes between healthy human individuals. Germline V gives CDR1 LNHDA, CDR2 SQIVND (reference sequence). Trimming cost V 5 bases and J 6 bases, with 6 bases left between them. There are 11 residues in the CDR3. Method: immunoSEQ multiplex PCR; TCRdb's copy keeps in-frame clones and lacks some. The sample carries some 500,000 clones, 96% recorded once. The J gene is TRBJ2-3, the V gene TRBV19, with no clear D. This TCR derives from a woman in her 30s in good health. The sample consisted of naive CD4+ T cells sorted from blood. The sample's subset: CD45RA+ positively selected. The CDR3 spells CASSEWDTQYF. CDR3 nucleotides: TGTGCCAGTAGTGAATGGGATACGCAGTATTTT.